This passage covers 21 T cell receptor beta chains from one sample sequenced in a study of lymphopenia after photon versus proton radiotherapy. Profiled with immunoSEQ multiplex PCR; TCRdb holds only in-frame clones, not every one. The table includes tens of thousands of clones, roughly 93% detected once. Sequenced material: peripheral blood, taken from a patient treated with photon-based radiotherapy. Receptor source: an older woman with pancreatic cancer.

This clone has only one observation. The chain is built from TRBV5-1 and TRBJ2-3, with TRBD1 as a possible D gene (5 bases). This CDR3 spans 15 amino acids. V was pared by 4 bases and J by 0 bases, with 12 bases between. Germline lookup yields CDR1 SGHRS and CDR2 YFSETQ. DNA of the CDR3: TGCGCCAGCAGCACCCAGGGCACTAGCACAGATACGCAGTATTTT. This sequence encodes CASSTQGTSTDTQYF.

The chain carries TRBV28 and TRBJ1-2; no reliable D call. The CDR3 consists of 12 residues. Trimming took 4 bases from V and 2 from J, leaving 5 bases between them. CDR1 is MDHEN, CDR2 SYDVKM, per germline. The CDR3 sequence: CASSSVNYGYTF. The CDR3 DNA sequence: TGTGCCAGCAGTTCGGTCAACTATGGCTACACCTTC.

In its sample, this clone was seen once. This chain connects TRBV5-8 to TRBJ2-2; D might be TRBD1 or TRBD2, each matching 5 bases. The germline V gene encodes CDR1 SGHTS and CDR2 YDEGEE. The CDR3 has 15 amino acids. The germline V and J ends were trimmed by 4 bases and 2 bases, with 12 bases remaining between them. CDR3 coding DNA: TGTGCCAGCAGCCCTCCCGGGACCAACACCGGGGAGCTGTTTTTT. This gives the protein CASSPPGTNTGELFF.

V gene TRBV6-5 combines with J gene TRBJ1-2; 8 bases map to TRBD1. The CDR3 covers 14 residues. V was pared by 6 bases and J by 2 bases, with 5 bases of the junction left unmatched. Germline V gives CDR1 MNHEY, CDR2 SVGAGI. The CDR3 protein is CASSGDRGNYGYTF. The DNA for the CDR3 is TGTGCCAGCAGCGGAGACAGGGGCAACTATGGCTACACCTTC.

The chain recombines TRBV7-8 with TRBJ2-3; the D is unclear. The CDR3 is 11 amino acids. Germline CDR1 is SGHVS and CDR2 is FQNEAQ. V was clipped by 0 bases and J by 6 bases, with 1 base between them. CDR3 residues: CASSLADTQYF. The CDR3 DNA follows: TGTGCCAGCAGCTTAGCGGATACGCAGTATTTT.

The genes are TRBV2 and TRBJ1-6; the D gene is possibly TRBD1 (6 bases). The CDR3 has 13 amino acids. Germline V lookup: CDR1 SNHLY, CDR2 FYNNEI. Trimming stripped 5 bases from V and 6 bases from J, with 8 bases between. As DNA, the CDR3 is TGTGCCAGCAGTCAGGGGCGTAATTCACCCCTCCACTTT. The encoded protein is CASSQGRNSPLHF.

The rearrangement joins TRBV11-3 to TRBJ2-2; 10 bases agree with TRBD2. Germline CDR1 and CDR2: SGHNT and YENEEA. This CDR3 has 16 amino acids. Trimming took 5 bases from V and 1 from J; bases not matched to a gene: 4. CDR3 coding DNA: TGTGCCAGCAGCCCGGGACTAGCGCGGAACACCGGGGAGCTGTTTTTT. It is translated as CASSPGLARNTGELFF.

The chain couples TRBV27 to TRBJ2-3; 7 nucleotides align to TRBD2. CDR1 MNHEY and CDR2 SMNVEV come from the germline V gene (reference sequence). The CDR3 is made up of 15 amino acids. Unmatched junction bases numbered 11, after V lost 5 bases and J lost 6 bases. This CDR3 is CASSPTLAIGDTQYF. Here the CDR3 DNA reads TGTGCCAGCAGTCCGACACTAGCGATAGGGGATACGCAGTATTTT.

The chain is built from TRBV7-6 and TRBJ2-1, with TRBD2 identical over 9 bases. The junction had 13 bases not matched to a gene; V was cut back by 1 base and J by 6 bases. The CDR3 runs to 18 residues. CDR1 and CDR2 from the germline V gene are SGHVS and FNYEAQ. CDR3 sequence reads: CASSLEGGSGRSLNEQFF. CDR3 DNA: TGTGCCAGCAGCTTAGAAGGGGGTAGCGGGAGATCTCTCAATGAGCAGTTCTTC.

This clone appeared once. The genes are TRBV6-6 and TRBJ1-6; D is perhaps TRBD1 (6 bases). Germline V gene sequence: CDR1 MNHNY, CDR2 SVGAGI (reference sequence). The ends were cut back, 9 bases at V and 7 bases at J, with 13 bases in the middle. This CDR3 contains 13 residues. The CDR3 DNA follows: TGTGCCAGTATCGGACAGCCGAATTCACCCCTCCACTTT. This translates into CASIGQPNSPLHF.

This clone was seen just once. The rearrangement uses TRBV7-8 and TRBJ2-6; TRBD1 might be the D (6 bases). Per germline, CDR1 SGHVS and CDR2 FQNEAQ. The CDR3 is made up of 20 amino acids. Trimming stripped 1 base from V and 0 bases from J, with 19 bases between. Here the CDR3 DNA reads TGTGCCAGCAGCTTAGGTGTTAGGGGGAAATTCTTCTCTGGGGCCAACGTCCTGACTTTC. It yields the protein CASSLGVRGKFFSGANVLTF.

The V call is TRBV7-8, the J call TRBJ2-1; 7 bases agree with TRBD2. Per the germline V gene, CDR1 is SGHVS and CDR2 is FQNEAQ. V lost 5 bases, J lost 6 bases, and 13 bases stayed unmatched. The CDR3 covers 16 residues. The CDR3 loop reads CASSPSQRGLFNEQFF. CDR3 nucleotide sequence: TGTGCCAGCAGCCCGTCTCAGCGGGGACTGTTCAATGAGCAGTTCTTC.

The chain employs TRBV5-1 and TRBJ2-1, with 7 positions matching TRBD1. Germline lookup yields CDR1 SGHRS and CDR2 YFSETQ. V shed 2 bases, J shed 3 bases, and the junction held 8 bases outside the gene matches. This CDR3 has 16 residues. CDR3 amino acids: CASSLAIGTVYNEQFF. CDR3 nucleotides: TGCGCCAGCAGCTTAGCTATTGGGACAGTCTACAATGAGCAGTTCTTC.

The rearrangement joins TRBV29-1 to TRBJ2-7; the D gene is possibly TRBD1 (6 bases). This CDR3 comprises 14 residues. Per germline, CDR1 SQVTM and CDR2 ANQGSEA. V was shortened by 5 bases and J by 3 bases, with 17 bases between the two germline ends. The CDR3 here is CSVYLQTGHYEQYF. In DNA, the CDR3 is TGCAGCGTTTACCTTCAGACAGGCCACTACGAGCAGTACTTC.

The chain combines TRBV29-1 with TRBJ2-5, with D perhaps matching TRBD1 or TRBD2 (5 bases each). V lost 4 bases and J lost 13, with 19 bases in between. Germline V gene sequence: CDR1 SQVTM, CDR2 ANQGSEA. This CDR3 comprises 12 residues. CDR3 region: CSVVKGTEGRYF. The CDR3 DNA reads as TGCAGCGTTGTGAAGGGGACCGAAGGCAGGTACTTC. The full variable domain, completed using reference TRBV29-1 and TRBJ2-5, is SAVISQKPSRDICQRGTSLTIQCQVDSQVTMMFWYRQQPGQSLTLIATANQGSEATYESGFVIDKFPISRPNLTFSTLTVSNMSPEDSSIYLCSVVKGTEGRYFGPGTRLLVL.

The V call is TRBV5-1, the J call TRBJ1-4; D ambiguous. V was pared by 2 bases and J by 0 bases, with 8 bases between. The V gene's germline CDR1 is SGHRS and CDR2 YFSETQ. The length of the CDR3 is 15 residues. Here the CDR3 DNA reads TGCGCCAGCAGCTTATCCAACCCAACTAATGAAAAACTGTTTTTT. It yields the protein CASSLSNPTNEKLFF.

This clone was seen once. This chain uses TRBV5-8 with TRBJ1-2; no clear D. V was pared by 0 bases and J by 4 bases, with 4 bases between. CDR3 length: 12 residues. Germline-derived CDR1 and CDR2 are SGHTS and YDEGEE. The CDR3 DNA reads TGTGCCAGCAGCTTGGGTAGCTATGGCTACACCTTC. Amino acid sequence: CASSLGSYGYTF.

This clone was picked up one time. CDR3 in amino acids: CASSFSLFLTEAFF. The CDR3 DNA sequence: TGTGCCAGCAGCTTTAGCTTGTTCCTCACTGAAGCTTTCTTT. This chain connects TRBV7-2 to TRBJ1-1; D not certain. Per germline, CDR1 SGHTA and CDR2 FQGNSA. V lost 3 bases and J lost 4, with 12 bases in between. The CDR3 covers 14 residues.

The CDR3 bases are TGCGCCAGCAGCCAAGGAGGTATCCTAAGGGAACTGTTTTTT. Its protein product is CASSQGGILRELFF. This chain joins TRBV4-1 and TRBJ1-4; D gene uncertain. V was clipped by 1 base and J by 12 bases, with 15 bases between them. CDR1 and CDR2 (germline): MGHRA, YSYEKL. The CDR3 is 14 residues long.

This rearrangement joins TRBV15 to TRBJ2-7; TRBD2 aligns across 8 bases. V gave up 0 bases and J gave up 1 base; unmatched junction bases: 11. Germline CDR1 is LNHNV and CDR2 is YYDKDF (reference sequence). There are 18 residues in the CDR3. The CDR3 loop is CATSREPLLAGGSYEQYF. For the CDR3, the DNA is TGTGCCACCAGCAGAGAGCCCCTGCTGGCGGGAGGATCCTACGAGCAGTACTTC.

In this sample, this clone turned up a few times. This chain connects TRBV28 to TRBJ1-5, with D possibly matching TRBD1 (5 bases). CDR1 and CDR2 (germline): MDHEN, SYDVKM. Between the trimmed V and J ends, which lost 10 bases and 6 bases, there was a span of 19 bases. This CDR3 contains 14 residues. This CDR3 reads CATVGPGTRQPQHF. The CDR3 nucleotides are TGTGCCACCGTAGGCCCCGGGACTCGTCAGCCCCAGCATTTT.